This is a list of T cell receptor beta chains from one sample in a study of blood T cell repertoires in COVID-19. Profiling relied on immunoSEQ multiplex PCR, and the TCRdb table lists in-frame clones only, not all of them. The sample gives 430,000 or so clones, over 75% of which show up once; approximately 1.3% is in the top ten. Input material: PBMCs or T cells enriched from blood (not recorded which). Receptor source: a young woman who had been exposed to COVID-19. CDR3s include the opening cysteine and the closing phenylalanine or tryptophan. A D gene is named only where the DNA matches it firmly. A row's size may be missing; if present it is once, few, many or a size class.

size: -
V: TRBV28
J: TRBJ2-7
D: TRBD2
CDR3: CASSFGTSGDTYEQYF
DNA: TGTGCCAGCAGTTTTGGGACTAGCGGAGACACCTACGAGCAGTACTTC

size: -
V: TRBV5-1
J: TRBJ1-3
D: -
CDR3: CASSFGQAHSGNTIYF
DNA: TGCGCCAGCAGCTTTGGCCAGGCCCACTCTGGAAACACCATATATTTT

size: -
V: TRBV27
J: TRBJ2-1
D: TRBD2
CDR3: CASSLGVAGNNEQFF
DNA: TGTGCCAGCAGTTTAGGAGTAGCGGGCAACAATGAGCAGTTCTTC

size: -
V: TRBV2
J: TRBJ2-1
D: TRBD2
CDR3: CASSAAGGAGEQFF
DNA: TGTGCCAGCAGTGCAGCGGGGGGAGCCGGTGAGCAGTTCTTC

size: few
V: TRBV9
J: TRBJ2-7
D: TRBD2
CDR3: CASSPGLAGVYEQYF
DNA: TGTGCCAGCAGCCCAGGACTAGCGGGAGTCTACGAGCAGTACTTC

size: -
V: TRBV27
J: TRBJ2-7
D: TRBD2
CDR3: CASSSTGLAGPYEQYF
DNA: TGTGCCAGCAGCTCTACTGGACTAGCGGGGCCCTACGAGCAGTACTTC

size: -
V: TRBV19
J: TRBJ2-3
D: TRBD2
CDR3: CASSSGLAGGGDTQYF
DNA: TGTGCCAGTAGTTCGGGACTAGCGGGAGGAGGAGATACGCAGTATTTT

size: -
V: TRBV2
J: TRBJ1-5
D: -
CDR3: CASSSRSNQPQHF
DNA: TGTGCCAGCAGTAGCAGGAGCAATCAGCCCCAGCATTTT

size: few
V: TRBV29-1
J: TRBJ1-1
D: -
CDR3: CSVEDLVDTEAFF
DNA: TGCAGCGTTGAAGATCTCGTCGACACTGAAGCTTTCTTT

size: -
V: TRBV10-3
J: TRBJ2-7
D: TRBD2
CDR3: CAIGLRAGGDEQYF
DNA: TGTGCCATCGGCCTTCGCGCGGGAGGAGACGAGCAGTACTTC

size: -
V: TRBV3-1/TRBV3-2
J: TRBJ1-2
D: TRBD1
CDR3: CASSQGDRPISYGYTF
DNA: TGTGCCAGCAGCCAAGGGGACAGGCCGATCTCCTATGGCTACACCTTC

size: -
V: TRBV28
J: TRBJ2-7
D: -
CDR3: CASSLRGAHEQYF
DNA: TGTGCCAGCAGTTTGCGGGGTGCCCACGAGCAGTACTTC

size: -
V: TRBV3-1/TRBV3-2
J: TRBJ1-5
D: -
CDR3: CASSQDPGGNQPQHF
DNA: TGTGCCAGCAGCCAAGATCCGGGGGGCAATCAGCCCCAGCATTTT

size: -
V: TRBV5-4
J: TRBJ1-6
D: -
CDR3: CASSLGQVNSPLHF
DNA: TGTGCCAGCAGCTTGGGGCAGGTCAATTCACCCCTCCACTTT

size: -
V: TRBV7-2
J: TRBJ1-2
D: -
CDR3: CASSLPGHNYGYTF
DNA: TGTGCCAGCAGCTTACCAGGGCATAACTATGGCTACACCTTC

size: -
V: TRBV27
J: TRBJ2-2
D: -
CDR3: CASSFGGRAGELFF
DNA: TGTGCCAGCAGTTTCGGGGGTAGGGCCGGGGAGCTGTTTTTT

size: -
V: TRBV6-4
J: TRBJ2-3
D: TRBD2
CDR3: CASSEGTSGGATDTQYF
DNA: TGTGCCAGCAGTGAGGGGACTAGCGGGGGAGCCACAGATACGCAGTATTTT

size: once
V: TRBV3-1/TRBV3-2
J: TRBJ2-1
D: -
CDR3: CASSQEGSGPNEQFF
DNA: TGTGCCAGCAGCCAAGAGGGCAGCGGTCCCAATGAGCAGTTCTTC

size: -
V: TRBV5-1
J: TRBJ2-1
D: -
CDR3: CASSQLGGPHNEQFF
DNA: TGCGCCAGCAGCCAATTGGGGGGGCCTCACAATGAGCAGTTCTTC

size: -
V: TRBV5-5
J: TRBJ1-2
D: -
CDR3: CASSFDLVRGGYTF
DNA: TGTGCCAGCAGCTTTGATCTAGTTAGGGGTGGCTACACCTTC

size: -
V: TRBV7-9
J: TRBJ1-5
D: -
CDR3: CASSPGRGAGNQPQHF
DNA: TGTGCCAGCAGCCCAGGTCGGGGGGCCGGCAATCAGCCCCAGCATTTT

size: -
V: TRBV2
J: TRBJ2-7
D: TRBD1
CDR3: CASSEAGTGLYEQYF
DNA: TGTGCCAGCAGTGAAGCTGGGACAGGGCTATACGAGCAGTACTTC

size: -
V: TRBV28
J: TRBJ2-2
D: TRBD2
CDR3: CASSHLAGGHAGELFF
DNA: TGTGCCAGCAGTCATCTAGCGGGAGGGCATGCCGGGGAGCTGTTTTTT

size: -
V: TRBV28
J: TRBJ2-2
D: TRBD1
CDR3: CASSLLQGAYAGELFF
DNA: TGTGCCAGCAGTTTGTTGCAGGGGGCTTACGCCGGGGAGCTGTTTTTT

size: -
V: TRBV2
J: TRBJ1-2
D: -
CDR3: CASSSGGGFGYGYTF
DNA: TGTGCCAGCAGCTCGGGTGGAGGGTTCGGCTATGGCTACACCTTC

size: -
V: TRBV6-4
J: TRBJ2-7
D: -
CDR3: CASSDSRISYEQYF
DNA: TGTGCCAGCAGTGACTCGCGGATTTCCTACGAGCAGTACTTC

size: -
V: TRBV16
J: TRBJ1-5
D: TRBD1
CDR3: CASSQPRGLLRTQHF
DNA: TGTGCCAGCAGCCAACCCAGGGGGCTGCTCCGGACCCAGCATTTT

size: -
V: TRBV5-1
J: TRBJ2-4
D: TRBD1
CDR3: CASSGGQGENIQYF
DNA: TGCGCCAGCAGCGGCGGACAGGGAGAAAACATTCAGTACTTC

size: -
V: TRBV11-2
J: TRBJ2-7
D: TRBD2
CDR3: CASSLVLAGGTGEQYF
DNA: TGTGCCAGCAGCTTAGTTCTAGCGGGAGGGACGGGCGAGCAGTACTTC

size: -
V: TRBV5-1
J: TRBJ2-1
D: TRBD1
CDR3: CASSWTGPYNEQFF
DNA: TGCGCCAGCAGCTGGACAGGCCCTTACAATGAGCAGTTCTTC

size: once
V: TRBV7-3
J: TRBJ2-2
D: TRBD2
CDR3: CASSPLASGSTGELFF
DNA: TGTGCCAGCAGCCCCCTGGCTAGCGGATCCACCGGGGAGCTGTTTTTT

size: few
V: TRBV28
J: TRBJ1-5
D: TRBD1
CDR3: CASTPDREAGGNQPQHF
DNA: TGTGCCAGCACCCCGGACAGGGAGGCTGGCGGCAATCAGCCCCAGCATTTT

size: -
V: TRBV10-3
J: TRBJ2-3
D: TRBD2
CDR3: CASGTSAGGDTQYF
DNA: TGTGCCAGCGGGACTAGCGCGGGAGGTGATACGCAGTATTTT

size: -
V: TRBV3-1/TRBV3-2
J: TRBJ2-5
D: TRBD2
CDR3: CASSQAGMVWGGRAPETQYF
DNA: TGTGCCAGCAGCCAAGCCGGAATGGTTTGGGGCGGGAGGGCCCCAGAGACCCAGTACTTC